This T cell receptor beta chain comes out of a study of cytomegalovirus exposure and HLA in healthy donors. Study-wide findings and caveats: Associated with cytomegalovirus, according to the listing, were 150 to 200 TCR beta chains.

The PCR had 60 Vbeta and 13 Jbeta primers. The repertoire was sequenced with immunoSEQ multiplex PCR; TCRdb's copy has only in-frame clones and lacks some. The top ten hold 1.5% of the sample, which has some 190,000 clones, about 80% seen once. As for this clone: Its antigen is still unknown.

The CDR3 totals 15 residues. The V end lost 4 bases, the J end lost 3 bases, and 10 bases lay between the germline ends. The germline gives CDR1 MNHNY, CDR2 SVGAGI (reference sequence). The sequencing input was PBMCs. The TCR originated in a middle-aged man in good health and CMV-seronegative. The rearrangement joins TRBV6-6 to TRBJ1-6, with a weak D call TRBD1 (5 bases). The DNA for the CDR3 is TGTGCCAGCAGTTTGACACAGGACTATAATTCACCCCTCCACTTT. Translation gives CASSLTQDYNSPLHF.